A single sample is the source of the 16 T cell receptor beta chains below, sequenced in a study of long-term antiretroviral therapy in people with HIV. Running of the v3.0 immunoSEQ assay took place at survey level. Data came from immunoSEQ multiplex PCR; TCRdb stores just in-frame clones and leaves some out. Among 13,000 to 15,000 clones listed, 80% to 90% were seen once. The material was unsorted PBMCs, obtained 0.4 years after starting antiretroviral therapy. All receptors derive from a man younger than 45 with HIV.

This CDR3 reads CASSGTGTDTQYF. CDR3 nucleotide sequence: TGTGCCAGCAGTGGGACAGGCACAGATACGCAGTATTTT. The chain carries TRBV6-4 and TRBJ2-3; D perhaps matches TRBD1 (6 bases). This CDR3 contains 13 residues. Trimming removed 4 bases at V and 1 base at J, with 6 bases between. Germline CDR1 MRHNA, CDR2 SNTAGT.

The J gene is TRBJ2-7, the V gene TRBV28; TRBD1 matches at 8 bases. V trimming: 7 bases; J trimming: 2 bases; junction bases outside the gene matches: 10. This CDR3 is 15 amino acids long. Looked up from germline, CDR1 is MDHEN and CDR2 is SYDVKM. The CDR3 spells CASTVAGTGTYEQYF. CDR3 DNA sequence: TGTGCCAGCACCGTAGCCGGGACAGGAACCTACGAGCAGTACTTC.

The sample holds a few counts of this clone. This sequence joins TRBV20-1 and TRBJ2-2; no definite D call. V was cut by 4 bases and J by 16 bases, with 7 bases left in between. Germline V gives CDR1 DFQATT, CDR2 SNEGSKA (reference sequence). The CDR3 extends over 8 amino acids. CDR3 region: CSATKPFF. CDR3 sequence (DNA): TGCAGTGCTACTAAACCGTTTTTT.

V is TRBV6-9 and J is TRBJ1-5, with D maybe TRBD1 (5 bases). The length of the CDR3 is 16 residues. V was trimmed by 6 bases and J by 5 bases, leaving 20 bases between them. Germline CDR1 reads MNHGY; CDR2 reads SVAAGI. The CDR3 protein is CASSPLRPDTYQPQHF. Here the CDR3 DNA reads TGTGCCAGCAGCCCGCTACGCCCGGACACTTATCAGCCCCAGCATTTT.

The chain couples TRBV28 to TRBJ2-7, with 9 bases fitting TRBD1. Germline CDR1 MDHEN, CDR2 SYDVKM. There are 15 residues in the CDR3. V trimming: 6 bases; J trimming: 6 bases; junction bases outside the gene matches: 12. Written as DNA, the CDR3 is TGTGCCAGCAGAACACCCGGGACAGGGTTGGGCGAGCAGTACTTC. Translation gives CASRTPGTGLGEQYF.

The CDR3 here is CSAERGTAKNIQYF. The CDR3 DNA reads TGCAGCGCCGAAAGGGGAACGGCCAAAAACATTCAGTACTTC. This chain links TRBV29-1 with TRBJ2-4; weak D call: TRBD1 (5 bases). The germline V gene has CDR1 SQVTM and CDR2 ANQGSEA. CDR3 length: 14 residues. Trimming left V 7 bases short and J 1 base short, with 14 bases between.

The rearrangement joins TRBV7-2 to TRBJ2-1; the D gene could be TRBD1 or TRBD2 (5 bases each). This CDR3 region has 15 residues. Germline loops: CDR1 SGHTA, CDR2 FQGNSA. Trimming removed 0 bases at V and 10 bases at J, with 16 bases between. This CDR3 reads CASSLAAARGNEQFF. The CDR3 DNA reads TGTGCCAGCAGCTTAGCAGCGGCCCGGGGCAACGAGCAGTTCTTC.

The gene calls are TRBV9 and TRBJ2-1; D is unresolved. V was trimmed by 0 bases and J by 6 bases, leaving 13 bases between them. CDR1 is SGDLS and CDR2 is YYNGEE in the germline V gene. This CDR3 comprises 15 residues. CDR3 protein: CASSVGELASNEQFF. DNA of the CDR3: TGTGCCAGCAGCGTAGGGGAACTGGCCAGCAATGAGCAGTTCTTC.

The rearrangement links TRBV12-5 to TRBJ2-5; the D gene is possibly TRBD1 (5 bases). CDR1 LGHNT and CDR2 FRNRAP come from the germline V gene. There are 12 residues in the CDR3. V was cut by 6 bases and J by 5 bases, with 10 bases left in between. In nucleotides, the CDR3 is TGTGCTAGTGGCCAGGGTTTGGAGACCCAGTACTTC. This sequence encodes CASGQGLETQYF.

The V and J genes are TRBV28 and TRBJ1-4; D not resolved. V shed 3 bases and J shed 0 bases, with 5 bases lying between them. There are 14 residues in the CDR3. Per germline, CDR1 MDHEN and CDR2 SYDVKM. For the CDR3, the DNA is TGTGCCAGCAGTTTCGGATCAACTAATGAAAAACTGTTTTTT. This translates into CASSFGSTNEKLFF.

The chain carries TRBV6-5 and TRBJ1-5; D perhaps matches TRBD1 (5 bases). The CDR3 runs 16 residues. V was trimmed by 2 bases and J by 0 bases, leaving 11 bases between them. Germline V gene data show CDR1 as MNHEY and CDR2 as SVGAGI. The CDR3 sequence is CASSYGGRDSNQPQHF. The CDR3 DNA is TGTGCCAGCAGTTACGGGGGTAGAGATAGCAATCAGCCCCAGCATTTT.

This chain joins TRBV11-2 and TRBJ2-7, with TRBD1 identical over 8 bases. V was pared by 5 bases and J by 4 bases, with 16 bases of the junction left unmatched. CDR1 and CDR2 from the germline V gene are SGHAT and FQNNGV. This CDR3 region has 17 residues. As DNA, the CDR3 is TGTGCCAGCAGCCCCATTAACCCCCGGACAGGGCGATACGAGCAGTACTTC. As protein: CASSPINPRTGRYEQYF.

The chain employs TRBV20-1 and TRBJ2-2, with TRBD1 matching 7 bases. Germline V gene lookup returns CDR1 DFQATT and CDR2 SNEGSKA (reference sequence). V shed 4 bases and J 8 bases; nucleotides not matched to a gene: 1. The CDR3 consists of 11 residues. The CDR3 DNA is TGCAGTGCTAAGGGACAGGGGGAGCTGTTTTTT. Residues: CSAKGQGELFF.

This clone has only one observation. This chain connects TRBV29-1 to TRBJ2-5; 7 nucleotides align to TRBD2. V gave up 6 bases and J gave up 4 bases; unmatched junction bases: 14. The germline V gene has CDR1 SQVTM and CDR2 ANQGSEA. The CDR3 loop spans 15 amino acids. In nucleotides, the CDR3 is TGCAGCGTGTCGAAAGGGGAGGGCCCGGGAGAGACCCAGTACTTC. Its protein product is CSVSKGEGPGETQYF.

The genes are TRBV13 and TRBJ2-7; TRBD2 aligns across 11 bases. Germline CDR1 reads PRHDT; CDR2 reads FYEKMQ (reference sequence). The J segment lost 4 bases and the V segment lost 4 bases, leaving 9 bases of the junction unmatched. The CDR3 loop spans 16 amino acids. CDR3: CASSSIAGGRSYEQYF. The CDR3 DNA reads TGTGCCAGCAGCTCCATAGCGGGAGGGAGGTCGTACGAGCAGTACTTC.

The sample holds one count of this clone. CDR3 bases: TGCGCCAGCAGTGAAAGGGCGGCCTACGAGCAGTACTTC. Amino acid sequence: CASSERAAYEQYF. The chain joins TRBV10-2 to TRBJ2-7; D is unclear. V lost 3 bases, J lost 2 bases, and 8 bases lay in between. Per germline, CDR1 WSHSY and CDR2 SAAADI. The CDR3 totals 13 residues.